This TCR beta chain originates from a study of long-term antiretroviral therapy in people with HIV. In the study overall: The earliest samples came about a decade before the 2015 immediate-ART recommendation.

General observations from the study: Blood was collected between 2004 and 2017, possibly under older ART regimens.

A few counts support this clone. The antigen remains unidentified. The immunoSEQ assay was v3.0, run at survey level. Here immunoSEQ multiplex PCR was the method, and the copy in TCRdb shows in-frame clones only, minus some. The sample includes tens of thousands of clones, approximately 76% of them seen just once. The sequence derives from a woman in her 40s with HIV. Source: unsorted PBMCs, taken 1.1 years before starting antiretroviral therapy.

CDR3 coding DNA: TGTGCCAGCAGCTTAGACAGGGGGGATTCACCCCTCCACTTT. Amino acid sequence: CASSLDRGDSPLHF. This chain joins TRBV7-9 and TRBJ1-6; 8 positions agree with TRBD1. CDR1 is SEHNR and CDR2 is FQNEAQ in the germline V gene (reference sequence). V shed 1 base and J 8 bases; nucleotides not matched to a gene: 1. The CDR3 is made up of 14 amino acids.